Listed here are 32 T cell receptor beta chains from one sample, sequenced in a study of blood T cell repertoires in COVID-19. The assay was immunoSEQ multiplex PCR, and TCRdb's table has in-frame clones only and misses some. The sample gives about 160,000 clones, approximately 92% of which show up once; 3.5% to 5% is in the top ten. The specimen sequenced was peripheral blood. These receptors all stem from a woman aged 45-59 years with acute or convalescent COVID-19.

The chain joins TRBV6-5 to TRBJ1-1; D remains ambiguous. V was clipped by 8 bases and J by 2 bases, with 18 bases between them. In germline, CDR1 is MNHEY, CDR2 SVGAGI. CDR3 length: 15 residues. CDR3 loop: CASLMSIRYNTEAFF. CDR3 bases: TGTGCCAGCTTAATGTCTATTAGATACAACACTGAAGCTTTCTTT.

The chain is built from TRBV28 and TRBJ2-1; 8 bases align to TRBD1. The CDR3 has 17 residues. Germline assignment: CDR1 MDHEN and CDR2 SYDVKM. V lost 4 bases and J lost 5; bases outside the gene matches: 13. CDR3 sequence: CASSSGQGARWDNEQFF. The DNA of the CDR3 is TGTGCCAGCAGTTCAGGGCAGGGGGCGAGGTGGGACAATGAGCAGTTCTTC.

The chain links TRBV30 to TRBJ1-2; D gene ambiguous. V was cut by 0 bases and J by 7 bases, with 15 bases left in between. There are 14 residues in the CDR3. Germline CDR1 GTSNPN, CDR2 SVGIG (reference sequence). The CDR3 here is CAWSVSPEGSGYTF. CDR3 nucleotides: TGTGCCTGGAGTGTCTCTCCAGAGGGTAGTGGCTACACCTTC.

The chain combines TRBV7-8 with TRBJ2-7; D is unclear. The V gene lost 1 base and the J gene lost 2 bases, with 12 bases spanning the gap. Germline-derived CDR1 and CDR2 are SGHVS and FQNEAQ. CDR3 length: 15 residues. The CDR3 sequence: CASSLGSRFPYEQYF. CDR3 bases: TGTGCCAGCAGCTTAGGCTCTCGGTTCCCCTACGAGCAGTACTTC.

The chain employs TRBV4-1 and TRBJ1-2; 8 bases agree with TRBD1. Per the germline V gene, CDR1 is MGHRA and CDR2 is YSYEKL. This CDR3 has 17 residues. V shed 2 bases, J shed 3 bases, and the junction held 11 bases outside the gene matches. The CDR3 DNA follows: TGCGCCAGCAGCCAACTCCCACCCGGGACAGGAGACTATGGCTACACCTTC. Translated: CASSQLPPGTGDYGYTF.

V usage is TRBV28 and J usage is TRBJ1-1; TRBD1 is a possible D gene (6 bases). V lost 3 bases, J lost 4 bases, and 12 bases lay in between. The CDR3 sequence is 14 residues long. Germline V CDR1 and CDR2: MDHEN, SYDVKM. The CDR3 nucleotides read TGTGCCAGCAGTTTTGGGGGGGCGAGCACTGAAGCTTTCTTT. This encodes CASSFGGASTEAFF.

The chain recombines TRBV7-3 with TRBJ2-3, with 9 bases fitting TRBD2. This CDR3 has 16 amino acids. The V gene's germline CDR1 is SGHTA and CDR2 FQGTGA. V shed 0 bases, J shed 6 bases, and the junction held 7 bases outside the gene matches. This CDR3 is CASSLTSGGPRDTQYF. Here the CDR3 DNA reads TGTGCCAGCAGCTTAACTAGCGGGGGCCCTAGGGATACGCAGTATTTT.

This clone was seen once. The chain joins TRBV2 to TRBJ2-3, with 10 bases identical to TRBD2. CDR3 length: 19 amino acids. Looked up from germline, CDR1 is SNHLY and CDR2 is FYNNEI. The junction had 19 bases not matched to a gene; V was cut back by 3 bases and J by 7 bases. The CDR3 sequence: CASSEGVAGGPRAYNTQYF. The CDR3 DNA reads TGTGCCAGCAGTGAGGGGGTAGCGGGGGGCCCACGAGCATATAATACGCAGTATTTT.

The table lists this clone with a count of one. The chain couples TRBV3-1 (or the pseudogene TRBV3-2) to TRBJ1-3, with D possibly matching TRBD1 (6 bases). With 1 base removed from V and 0 bases from J, the gap between germline ends came to 22 bases. There are 20 residues in the CDR3. CDR1 is LGHDT, CDR2 YNNKEL, per germline (reference sequence). DNA for the CDR3: TGTGCCAGCAGCCAAGTTCCCCCGGGGGGGCGAATCCTCTCTGGAAACACCATATATTTT. It encodes CASSQVPPGGRILSGNTIYF.

This chain uses TRBV10-3 with TRBJ1-1, with 8 bases aligning to TRBD1. The CDR3 covers 14 residues. In germline, CDR1 is ENHRY, CDR2 SYGVKD. Losses at the gene ends were 8 bases for V and 0 bases for J; bases not matched to a gene: 5. The CDR3 DNA sequence: TGTGCCATCGCAGGACAGGGCTTGAACACTGAAGCTTTCTTT. Protein product: CAIAGQGLNTEAFF.

The J gene is TRBJ2-7, the V gene TRBV9; TRBD2 matches at 10 bases. Germline V CDR1 and CDR2: SGDLS, YYNGEE. The CDR3 contains 16 residues. J gave up 6 bases and V 4 bases, and 13 bases lay outside the gene matches. CDR3 DNA: TGTGCCAGCAGCCCAGGCAGGACTAGCGGTATTCTCGAGCAGTACTTC. This gives the protein CASSPGRTSGILEQYF.

The V gene is TRBV18, the J gene TRBJ1-1; D call uncertain. The CDR3 spans 13 residues. Germline V CDR1 and CDR2: KGHSH, LQKENI. Trimming removed 4 bases at V and 2 bases at J, with 8 bases between. CDR3: CASSQQPNTEAFF. The CDR3 region has the DNA TGTGCCAGCTCACAACAACCCAACACTGAAGCTTTCTTT.

V and J are TRBV11-2 and TRBJ2-3; the match to TRBD1 covers 7 bases. Germline-derived CDR1 and CDR2 are SGHAT and FQNNGV. The length of the CDR3 is 15 residues. The J segment lost 4 bases and the V segment lost 6 bases, leaving 10 bases of the junction unmatched. The CDR3 region is CASSTQGTVSDTQYF. The CDR3 DNA follows: TGTGCCAGCAGTACACAGGGGACGGTGTCAGATACGCAGTATTTT.

This clone was seen only once. This chain connects TRBV19 to TRBJ1-2, with D maybe TRBD1 (5 bases). The CDR3 is 14 residues long. Germline loops: CDR1 LNHDA, CDR2 SQIVND (reference sequence). Trimming removed 7 bases from V and 2 bases from J, with 14 bases in between. The CDR3 nucleotides are TGTGCCAGTAATCTCGGGGGGAGCAACTATGGCTACACCTTC. This encodes CASNLGGSNYGYTF. The whole variable domain, remainder taken from reference TRBV19 and TRBJ1-2, is DGGITQSPKYLFRKEGQNVTLSCEQNLNHDAMYWYRQDPGQGLRLIYYSQIVNDFQKGDIAEGYSVSREKKESFPLTVTSAQKNPTAFYLCASNLGGSNYGYTFGSGTRLTVV.

The gene calls are TRBV15 and TRBJ1-1, with 10 bases that match TRBD1. V dropped 5 bases and J dropped 12; count of bases not matched to a gene: 6. The CDR3 is 12 residues long. CDR1 is LNHNV and CDR2 is YYDKDF in the germline V gene (reference sequence). The CDR3 sequence: CATSPDRGHPFF. DNA for the CDR3: TGTGCCACCAGCCCCGACAGGGGGCACCCTTTCTTT.

V is TRBV6-1 and J is TRBJ2-7; D remains ambiguous. This CDR3 has 15 residues. Germline V lookup: CDR1 MNHNS, CDR2 SASEGT. V was trimmed by 3 bases and J by 4 bases, leaving 16 bases between them. CDR3 nucleotides: TGTGCCAGCAGTGATAGGCGACTTGCTTCGTACGAGCAGTACTTC. Its protein product is CASSDRRLASYEQYF.

The chain employs TRBV11-2 and TRBJ2-7, with D possibly TRBD1 on 5 matching bases. The CDR3 is 14 amino acids. Germline CDR1 SGHAT, CDR2 FQNNGV. The V gene lost 5 bases and the J gene lost 3 bases, with 14 bases spanning the gap. The CDR3 sequence: CASSPRWGGYEQYF. The CDR3 region has the DNA TGTGCCAGCAGCCCCCGTTGGGGCGGCTACGAGCAGTACTTC.

The chain combines TRBV12-3 or TRBV12-4 with TRBJ1-1; D call uncertain. V lost 6 bases, J lost 3 bases, and 8 bases lay in between. The CDR3 contains 12 residues. The CDR3, as DNA: TGTGCCAGCAGCGCCCGCGACACTGAAGCTTTCTTT. It specifies CASSARDTEAFF.

The rearrangement joins TRBV5-8 to TRBJ2-1; TRBD1 might be the D (6 bases). The CDR3 has 15 amino acids. Germline V gene sequence: CDR1 SGHTS, CDR2 YDEGEE. The V end was cut by 8 bases, the J end by 1 base, with 16 bases between. The CDR3 DNA follows: TGTGCCAGTACTCAGGGGCCGACGTCCTACAATGAGCAGTTCTTC. This translates into CASTQGPTSYNEQFF.

CDR3 sequence (DNA): TGTGCCAGCCAGTGGGGGGACTATGGCTACACCTTC. This encodes CASQWGDYGYTF. V is TRBV6-5 and J is TRBJ1-2; weak D call: TRBD1 (5 bases). V was cut by 8 bases and J by 3 bases, with 10 bases left in between. The germline V gene has CDR1 MNHEY and CDR2 SVGAGI. The CDR3 is 12 residues long.

The chain combines TRBV5-4 with TRBJ2-1, with TRBD2 matching over 8 bases. V was pared by 4 bases and J by 2 bases, with 8 bases of the junction left unmatched. CDR1 is SGHNT, CDR2 YYREEE, per germline (reference sequence). The CDR3 consists of 16 residues. The CDR3 DNA is TGTGCCAGCAGCCCCGGAGCGGGAGTAACCTACAATGAGCAGTTCTTC. It yields the protein CASSPGAGVTYNEQFF.

The chain is built from TRBV7-8 and TRBJ2-1; TRBD2 matches at 8 bases. The length of the CDR3 is 15 residues. Trimming cost V 5 bases and J 8 bases; bases outside gene matches: 11. Germline lookup yields CDR1 SGHVS and CDR2 FQNEAQ. CDR3 in amino acids: CASSPTSGSRHEQFF. CDR3 DNA sequence: TGTGCCAGCAGCCCCACCAGCGGGAGTCGACATGAGCAGTTCTTC.

The J gene is TRBJ2-3, the V gene TRBV7-2; tentative D call: TRBD2 (6 bases). V was pared by 1 base and J by 5 bases, with 7 bases between. Germline CDR1 and CDR2: SGHTA and FQGNSA. The CDR3 is made up of 13 amino acids. CDR3 nucleotide sequence: TGTGCCAGCAGCTTAGACGGGGGAGATACGCAGTATTTT. As protein: CASSLDGGDTQYF.

The chain carries TRBV7-2 and TRBJ1-1; D possibly corresponds to TRBD1 (5 bases). CDR3 size: 14 residues. V lost 1 base to trimming and J lost 8 bases, with 14 bases between them. From germline, CDR1 is SGHTA and CDR2 FQGNSA. In nucleotides, the CDR3 is TGTGCCAGCAGCTTAGGGGGACTGGCGTGGGAAGCTTTCTTT. Translating gives CASSLGGLAWEAFF.

This chain links TRBV29-1 with TRBJ1-1; a possible D gene is TRBD1 (5 bases). CDR3 length equals 11 residues. CDR1 is SQVTM and CDR2 is ANQGSEA in the germline V gene. V was cut by 7 bases and J by 7 bases, with 13 bases left in between. For the CDR3, the DNA is TGCAGCGGCTCTAGGAGGGGTGAAGCTTTCTTT. This codes for CSGSRRGEAFF.

This clone came up once. The rearrangement links TRBV4-3 to TRBJ1-5; D remains ambiguous. The CDR3 sequence is 15 residues long. V gave up 2 bases and J gave up 2 bases, with 10 bases separating them. CDR1 is LGHNA, CDR2 YSLEER, per germline. This chain's CDR3 is CASSQYWQGNQPQHF. In DNA form, the CDR3 reads TGCGCCAGCAGCCAATATTGGCAGGGCAATCAGCCCCAGCATTTT.

CDR3 in DNA: TGCGCCAGCAGCCCGGCTGGGGGCGGCTTCAATGAGCAGTTCTTC. Translation gives CASSPAGGGFNEQFF. The V call is TRBV4-1, the J call TRBJ2-1; maybe TRBD1 (6 bases). Trimming shortened V by 4 bases and J by 6 bases, and 16 bases separated the two germline ends. The CDR3 is 15 residues long. The germline V gene encodes CDR1 MGHRA and CDR2 YSYEKL.

The chain links TRBV18 to TRBJ2-7; 7 bases agree with TRBD1. CDR3 length equals 15 residues. The trim removed 4 bases at V and 4 bases at J, leaving 10 bases unmatched. Germline V CDR1 and CDR2: KGHSH, LQKENI. The CDR3 nucleotides are TGTGCCAGCTCACTAGGACAGGTGCAAAATTACGAGCAGTACTTC. It yields the protein CASSLGQVQNYEQYF.

The V call is TRBV5-4, the J call TRBJ1-2; D may be TRBD1 (5 bases). V was cut by 6 bases and J by 5 bases, with 17 bases left in between. CDR3 length equals 14 residues. The germline V gene encodes CDR1 SGHNT and CDR2 YYREEE (reference sequence). CDR3 region: CASTWGGKEYGYTF. The CDR3 coding sequence is TGTGCCAGCACCTGGGGGGGTAAGGAGTATGGCTACACCTTC.

CDR3 residues: CASSGTDLNQPQHF. CDR3 bases: TGTGCCAGCAGCGGGACAGACCTTAATCAGCCCCAGCATTTT. V and J are TRBV7-2 and TRBJ1-5, with 7 bases lining up with TRBD1. The germline V gene has CDR1 SGHTA and CDR2 FQGNSA. This CDR3 comprises 14 residues. V lost 5 bases to trimming and J lost 4 bases; unmatched junction nucleotides: 5.

V gene TRBV2 combines with J gene TRBJ1-1, with a tentative D call TRBD1 (6 bases). V lost 8 bases and J 4 bases, leaving 11 bases between the germline ends. The germline V gene has CDR1 SNHLY and CDR2 FYNNEI. This CDR3 has 12 amino acids. As DNA, the CDR3 is TGTGCCAGCCAAACAGGGAGCACTGAAGCTTTCTTT. Translation: CASQTGSTEAFF.

V is TRBV5-4 and J is TRBJ2-1, with 7 bases identical to TRBD2. V was pared by 6 bases and J by 2 bases, with 8 bases of the junction left unmatched. Germline-derived CDR1 and CDR2 are SGHNT and YYREEE (reference sequence). The CDR3 loop spans 15 amino acids. The CDR3 bases are TGTGCCAGCACCTTAGCGGGTAGGACCTACAATGAGCAGTTCTTC. It is translated as CASTLAGRTYNEQFF.